These 29 T cell receptor beta chains originate from one sample sequenced in a study of shared clonotypes between healthy human individuals. In the naive CD8 group, cells lacked CD45RO and were positively selected for CCR7, so terminally differentiated effector memory CD45RA+ cells were left out. Clones were read by immunoSEQ multiplex PCR, and TCRdb kept only the in-frame ones, dropping some. The table lists around 600,000 clones, roughly 98% of them singletons, with 0.25% to 0.35% in the top ten. Sequenced sample: naive CD8+ T cells sorted from blood. These receptor sequences come from a man in his thirties or forties in good health.

J is TRBJ2-2 and V is TRBV13; D may be TRBD2 (7 bases). With 5 bases removed from V and 6 bases from J, the gap between germline ends came to 13 bases. Per the germline V gene, CDR1 is PRHDT and CDR2 is FYEKMQ (reference sequence). There are 14 residues in the CDR3. The CDR3 DNA sequence: TGTGCCAGCAGCCGTCAGGGGAGGGCCGGGGAGCTGTTTTTT. Its protein product is CASSRQGRAGELFF.

The gene calls are TRBV27 and TRBJ2-7, with D perhaps given as TRBD1 or TRBD2 (5 bases each). The CDR3 sequence is 15 residues long. Trimming took 5 bases from V and 4 from J, leaving 18 bases between them. Germline CDR1 MNHEY, CDR2 SMNVEV (reference sequence). The CDR3 spells CASSPLGTPLYEQYF. CDR3 nucleotide sequence: TGTGCCAGCAGTCCGCTAGGGACGCCGCTTTACGAGCAGTACTTC.

This clone was found a few times. The rearrangement uses TRBV28 and TRBJ2-7; 11 bases are a match to TRBD2. CDR1 is MDHEN and CDR2 is SYDVKM in the germline V gene. The CDR3 extends over 15 amino acids. The J segment lost 2 bases and the V segment lost 7 bases, leaving 7 bases of the junction unmatched. The DNA for the CDR3 is TGTGCCAGCACCGGGGGACTAGCGGCCCCCTACGAGCAGTACTTC. Its protein is CASTGGLAAPYEQYF.

The V gene is TRBV5-4, the J gene TRBJ2-1; 8 nucleotides line up with TRBD1. The CDR3 is 14 residues long. V dropped 4 bases and J dropped 9; count of bases not matched to a gene: 9. Germline assignment: CDR1 SGHNT and CDR2 YYREEE (reference sequence). The CDR3 DNA follows: TGTGCCAGCAGCGATGGACAGGGTATCGGTGAGCAGTTCTTC. It codes for CASSDGQGIGEQFF.

The V gene is TRBV11-2, the J gene TRBJ2-7; 7 nucleotides line up with TRBD1. CDR3 size: 15 residues. J was trimmed by 6 bases and V by 4 bases; bases with no gene match: 12. Germline assignment: CDR1 SGHAT and CDR2 FQNNGV. CDR3 region: CASSYGDSTQSEQYF. CDR3 nucleotide sequence: TGTGCCAGCAGCTATGGGGACAGCACACAGTCCGAGCAGTACTTC.

The rearrangement links TRBV4-2 to TRBJ2-7, with TRBD1 as a possible D gene (6 bases). The ends were cut back, 0 bases at V and 2 bases at J, with 14 bases in the middle. Germline CDR1 reads LGHNA; CDR2 reads YNFKEQ. This CDR3 spans 16 amino acids. The CDR3 DNA sequence: TGTGCCAGCAGCCAAGAGCCTTCCGGGACACCCTACGAGCAGTACTTC. Amino acid sequence: CASSQEPSGTPYEQYF.

This rearrangement joins TRBV5-4 to TRBJ1-1; 11 bases align to TRBD1. Germline values: CDR1 SGHNT, CDR2 YYREEE (reference sequence). The trim removed 4 bases at V and 4 bases at J, leaving 0 bases unmatched. This CDR3 has 13 residues. The CDR3 loop is CASSGTGGTEAFF. As DNA, the CDR3 is TGTGCCAGCAGCGGGACAGGGGGCACTGAAGCTTTCTTT.

This clone has only one observation. The chain links TRBV6-5 to TRBJ2-7; D is possibly TRBD1 (6 bases). Germline CDR1 reads MNHEY; CDR2 reads SVGAGI. The CDR3 consists of 13 residues. Between the trimmed V and J ends, which lost 7 bases and 3 bases, there was a span of 13 bases. The CDR3 coding sequence is TGTGCCAGCACTGGGGGCTGGGGCTACGAGCAGTACTTC. This sequence encodes CASTGGWGYEQYF.

The chain recombines TRBV7-9 with TRBJ2-7, with TRBD1 matching over 8 bases. The CDR3 consists of 13 residues. V lost 1 base to trimming and J lost 6 bases; unmatched junction nucleotides: 2. CDR1 is SEHNR and CDR2 is FQNEAQ in the germline V gene (reference sequence). The CDR3 here is CASSLGTGGEQYF. The CDR3 DNA is TGTGCCAGCAGCTTAGGAACAGGGGGCGAGCAGTACTTC.

The chain links TRBV4-1 to TRBJ1-1, with D unresolved. This CDR3 has 14 amino acids. The germline gives CDR1 MGHRA, CDR2 YSYEKL. Trimming removed 1 base from V and 4 bases from J, with 10 bases in between. The CDR3 region is CASSQVKGSTEAFF. CDR3 DNA: TGCGCCAGCAGCCAAGTTAAGGGAAGCACTGAAGCTTTCTTT.

The chain has TRBV6-4 and TRBJ2-1; TRBD2 agrees at 11 bases. CDR1 is MRHNA and CDR2 is SNTAGT in the germline V gene. The CDR3 covers 15 residues. With V trimmed by 3 bases and J by 8 bases, 6 bases remained unmatched. CDR3 DNA sequence: TGTGCCAGCAGTGATAGCGGGAGGGCCCACTATGAGCAGTTCTTC. Translated: CASSDSGRAHYEQFF.

This chain links TRBV29-1 with TRBJ1-2; 8 bases are a match to TRBD1. Trimming at V came to 4 bases and at J to 0 bases, leaving 10 bases not matched to a gene. The CDR3 extends over 16 amino acids. The germline V gene encodes CDR1 SQVTM and CDR2 ANQGSEA. CDR3 sequence (DNA): TGCAGCGTTGTGATTTTAGGGACAGGAACTAACTATGGCTACACCTTC. This sequence encodes CSVVILGTGTNYGYTF.

The CDR3 region has the DNA TGTGCCAGCAGCTTAGTAGGAGCTGGAGAGACCCAGTACTTC. Translation: CASSLVGAGETQYF. This chain uses TRBV7-9 with TRBJ2-5; D is unclear. Germline V gene lookup returns CDR1 SEHNR and CDR2 FQNEAQ (reference sequence). Trimming left V 1 base short and J 4 bases short, with 10 bases between. CDR3 length: 14 residues.

The chain links TRBV9 to TRBJ2-5; 10 positions match TRBD1. With V trimmed by 4 bases and J by 4 bases, 7 bases remained unmatched. CDR1 is SGDLS, CDR2 YYNGEE, per germline. This CDR3 region has 15 residues. CDR3 protein: CASSPRTGGIETQYF. The CDR3 region has the DNA TGTGCCAGCAGCCCCCGGACAGGGGGAATAGAGACCCAGTACTTC.

The J gene is TRBJ1-2, the V gene TRBV7-9; weak D call: TRBD1 (5 bases). The CDR3 has 14 amino acids. The V end lost 5 bases, the J end lost 8 bases, and 18 bases lay between the germline ends. The germline CDR1 and CDR2 sequences are SEHNR and FQNEAQ (reference sequence). CDR3 DNA sequence: TGTGCCAGCAGCCCCAGGACACCGGCTGGGGGCTACACCTTC. Translating gives CASSPRTPAGGYTF.

This chain connects TRBV7-9 to TRBJ2-1; the match to TRBD2 covers 12 bases. CDR3 length equals 17 residues. CDR1 is SEHNR, CDR2 FQNEAQ, per germline (reference sequence). Germline trimming cut 0 bases from V and 10 bases from J; bases unmatched to any gene: 10. As DNA, the CDR3 is TGTGCCAGCAGCTTAGCGGGGGGTGGACTAGCGGGATACGAGCAGTTCTTC. This encodes CASSLAGGGLAGYEQFF.

The chain links TRBV9 to TRBJ2-6; TRBD1 is a possible D gene (6 bases). This CDR3 contains 15 residues. Trimming took 6 bases from V and 0 from J, leaving 10 bases between them. Per germline, CDR1 SGDLS and CDR2 YYNGEE. The CDR3 sequence: CASNHRVSGANVLTF. CDR3 in DNA: TGTGCCAGCAACCACAGGGTCTCTGGGGCCAACGTCCTGACTTTC.

The CDR3: CASSQGTGTPYEQYF. The CDR3 DNA follows: TGTGCCAGCAGCCAAGGGACAGGGACCCCCTACGAGCAGTACTTC. V gene TRBV14 combines with J gene TRBJ2-7, with 8 bases identical to TRBD1. This CDR3 contains 15 residues. The germline gives CDR1 SGHDN, CDR2 FVKESK. Trimming removed 1 base from V and 2 bases from J; junction bases left unmatched: 4.

The chain links TRBV1 to TRBJ2-7. TRBV1 is a listed pseudogene. The length of the CDR3 is 18 residues. The CDR3, as DNA: TGCACCAGCAGCCAAGATGAAGGGGGCGGGAGTCCCTCCTACGAGCAGTACTTC. Translated: CTSSQDEGGGSPSYEQYF.

This chain links TRBV29-1 with TRBJ2-3; either TRBD1 or TRBD2 may supply D (5 bases each). Germline CDR1 SQVTM, CDR2 ANQGSEA. The germline V and J ends were trimmed by 6 bases and 0 bases, with 25 bases remaining between them. CDR3 size: 18 residues. CDR3 region: CSVEGLALLVPSTDTQYF. For the CDR3, the DNA is TGCAGCGTCGAGGGGCTAGCCCTTCTTGTCCCTAGCACAGATACGCAGTATTTT.

To note about this clone: At the DNA level, this CDR3 is encoded by other sequences in the same sample as well. The chain joins TRBV15 to TRBJ2-7; a possible D gene is TRBD2 (5 bases). Germline assignment: CDR1 LNHNV and CDR2 YYDKDF (reference sequence). The germline V and J ends were trimmed by 0 bases and 4 bases, with 10 bases remaining between them. The CDR3 totals 14 residues. The CDR3 sequence is CATSRDRGSYEQYF. The CDR3 coding sequence is TGTGCCACCAGCAGAGATCGGGGATCTTACGAGCAGTACTTC.

The chain joins TRBV18 to TRBJ2-3; D is ambiguous. Germline values: CDR1 KGHSH, CDR2 LQKENI. CDR3 length equals 16 residues. V lost 1 base and J lost 4, with 15 bases in between. CDR3 amino acids: CASSPQSPHTADTQYF. In DNA form, the CDR3 reads TGTGCCAGCTCACCACAGAGTCCACACACAGCAGATACGCAGTATTTT.

The chain is built from TRBV29-1 and TRBJ2-1; D not certain. The germline CDR1 and CDR2 sequences are SQVTM and ANQGSEA. The CDR3 length is 13 residues. The CDR3 is CSLPLGSYNEQFF. CDR3 sequence (DNA): TGCTCCCTCCCTCTGGGCTCCTACAATGAGCAGTTCTTC.

The V gene is TRBV4-1, the J gene TRBJ2-7; a possible D gene is TRBD2 (6 bases). Deletions cut 1 base from V and 3 bases from J, with 19 bases between. The CDR3 is 17 residues long. CDR1 is MGHRA and CDR2 is YSYEKL in the germline V gene. CDR3 loop: CASSQVPQMGGDYEQYF. CDR3 nucleotides: TGCGCCAGCAGCCAAGTCCCCCAGATGGGGGGAGACTACGAGCAGTACTTC.

The genes are TRBV5-4 and TRBJ1-1, with D perhaps TRBD1 (5 bases). Germline loops: CDR1 SGHNT, CDR2 YYREEE (reference sequence). This CDR3 has 14 residues. V dropped 4 bases and J dropped 2 bases, with 12 bases sitting between them. In DNA, the CDR3 is TGTGCCAGCAGCCCGGGGTGGGGCAACACTGAAGCTTTCTTT. It is translated as CASSPGWGNTEAFF.

The V and J genes are TRBV7-6 and TRBJ2-1; D ambiguous. Germline V CDR1 and CDR2: SGHVS, FNYEAQ. The CDR3 is made up of 13 amino acids. Between the trimmed V and J ends, which lost 5 bases and 5 bases, there was a span of 10 bases. The CDR3 nucleotides are TGTGCCAGCAGCCCCACTAATAACAATGAGCAGTTCTTC. It translates to CASSPTNNNEQFF.

This sequence joins TRBV4-1 and TRBJ1-2; no firm D call. The ends were cut back, 6 bases at V and 8 bases at J, with 10 bases in the middle. Germline V gene data show CDR1 as MGHRA and CDR2 as YSYEKL. The length of the CDR3 is 11 residues. This chain's CDR3 is CASREQGGYTF. The CDR3 DNA sequence: TGCGCCAGCAGGGAGCAAGGAGGCTACACCTTC.

This clone showed up just a few times. Other DNA sequences in the same sample also yield this CDR3. This rearrangement joins TRBV27 to TRBJ2-7; unclear D gene. V was clipped by 8 bases and J by 3 bases, with 2 bases between them. The germline CDR1 and CDR2 sequences are MNHEY and SMNVEV (reference sequence). The CDR3 has 9 amino acids. This CDR3 is CASGYEQYF. As DNA, the CDR3 is TGTGCCAGCGGCTACGAGCAGTACTTC.

The V gene is TRBV28, the J gene TRBJ2-1, with D perhaps matching TRBD2 (5 bases). The CDR3 has 14 amino acids. V lost 4 bases, J lost 4 bases, and 11 bases lay in between. Germline V CDR1 and CDR2: MDHEN, SYDVKM. CDR3 region: CASSYLALYNEQFF. For the CDR3, the DNA is TGTGCCAGCAGTTACCTAGCCCTGTACAATGAGCAGTTCTTC.